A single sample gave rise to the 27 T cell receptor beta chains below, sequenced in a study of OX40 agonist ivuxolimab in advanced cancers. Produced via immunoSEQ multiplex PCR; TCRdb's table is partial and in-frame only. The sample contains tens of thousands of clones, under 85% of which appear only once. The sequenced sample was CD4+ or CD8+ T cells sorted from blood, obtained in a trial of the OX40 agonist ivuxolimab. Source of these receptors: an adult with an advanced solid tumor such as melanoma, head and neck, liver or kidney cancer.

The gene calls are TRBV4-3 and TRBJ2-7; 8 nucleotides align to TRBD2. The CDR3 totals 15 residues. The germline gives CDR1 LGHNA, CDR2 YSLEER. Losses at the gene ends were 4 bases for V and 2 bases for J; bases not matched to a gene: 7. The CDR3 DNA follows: TGCGCCAGCAGCCGATCGGGACTAGAGGCCTACGAGCAGTACTTC. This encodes CASSRSGLEAYEQYF.

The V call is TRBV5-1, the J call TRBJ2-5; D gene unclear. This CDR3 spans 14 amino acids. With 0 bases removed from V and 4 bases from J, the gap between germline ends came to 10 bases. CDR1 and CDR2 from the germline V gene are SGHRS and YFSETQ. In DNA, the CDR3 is TGCGCCAGCAGCTTGGTCCCGGGCTCAGAGACCCAGTACTTC. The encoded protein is CASSLVPGSETQYF.

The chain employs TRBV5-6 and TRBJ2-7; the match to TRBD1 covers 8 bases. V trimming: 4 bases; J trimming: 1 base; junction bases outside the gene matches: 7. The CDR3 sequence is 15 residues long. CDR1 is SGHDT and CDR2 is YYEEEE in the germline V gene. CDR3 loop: CASSPRTGRSYEQYF. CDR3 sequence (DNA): TGTGCCAGCAGCCCCCGGACAGGGAGATCCTACGAGCAGTACTTC.

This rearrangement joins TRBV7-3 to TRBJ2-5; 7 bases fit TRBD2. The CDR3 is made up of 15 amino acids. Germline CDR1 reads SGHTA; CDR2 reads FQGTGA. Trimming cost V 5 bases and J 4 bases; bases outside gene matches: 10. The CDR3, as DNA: TGTGCCAGCAGCCCAACCGGGACGGGGGGAGAGACCCAGTACTTC. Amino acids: CASSPTGTGGETQYF.

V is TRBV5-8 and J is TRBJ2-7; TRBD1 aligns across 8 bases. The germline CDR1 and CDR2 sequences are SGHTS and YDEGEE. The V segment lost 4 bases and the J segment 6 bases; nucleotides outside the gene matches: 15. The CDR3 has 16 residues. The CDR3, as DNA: TGTGCCAGCAGCATCTACAGAAACAGGGGGTTTGGCGAGCAGTACGTC. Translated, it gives CASSIYRNRGFGEQYV.

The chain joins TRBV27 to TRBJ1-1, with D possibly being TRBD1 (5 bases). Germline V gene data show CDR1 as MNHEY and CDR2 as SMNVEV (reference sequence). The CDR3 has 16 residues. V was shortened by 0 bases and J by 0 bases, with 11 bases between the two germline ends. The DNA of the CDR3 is TGTGCCAGCAGTTTATCCGACAGCTACATGAACACTGAAGCTTTCTTT. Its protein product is CASSLSDSYMNTEAFF.

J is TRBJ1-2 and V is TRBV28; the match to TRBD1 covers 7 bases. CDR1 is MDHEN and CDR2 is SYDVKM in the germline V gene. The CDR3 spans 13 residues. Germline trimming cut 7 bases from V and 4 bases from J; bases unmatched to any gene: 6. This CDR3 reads CASTYDRAYGYTF. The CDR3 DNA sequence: TGTGCCAGCACCTACGACAGGGCCTATGGCTACACCTTC.

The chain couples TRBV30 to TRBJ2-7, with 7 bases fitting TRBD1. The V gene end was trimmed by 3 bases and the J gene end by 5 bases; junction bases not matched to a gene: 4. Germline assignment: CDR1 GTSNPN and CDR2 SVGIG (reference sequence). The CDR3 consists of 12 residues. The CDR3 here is CAWRGDRDEQYF. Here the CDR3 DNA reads TGTGCCTGGAGGGGAGACAGGGACGAGCAGTACTTC.

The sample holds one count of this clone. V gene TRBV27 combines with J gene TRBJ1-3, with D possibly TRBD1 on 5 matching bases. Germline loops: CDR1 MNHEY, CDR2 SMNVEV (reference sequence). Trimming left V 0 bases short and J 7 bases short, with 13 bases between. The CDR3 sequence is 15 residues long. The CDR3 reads CASSLSLAGINTIYF. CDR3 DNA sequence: TGTGCCAGCAGTTTATCGTTGGCAGGGATTAACACCATATATTTT.

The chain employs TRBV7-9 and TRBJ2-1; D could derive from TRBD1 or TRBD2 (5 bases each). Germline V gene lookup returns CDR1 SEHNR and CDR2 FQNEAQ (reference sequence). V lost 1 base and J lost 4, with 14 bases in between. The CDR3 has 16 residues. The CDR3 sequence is CASSLVVGGEYNEQFF. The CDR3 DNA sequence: TGTGCCAGCAGCTTAGTTGTTGGGGGAGAATACAATGAGCAGTTCTTC.

CDR3 sequence (DNA): TGTGCCAGCAGAAAACTAGCGGGGAATGAGCAGTTCTTC. It is translated as CASRKLAGNEQFF. The V and J genes are TRBV11-2 and TRBJ2-1; 10 bases map to TRBD2. The J segment lost 7 bases and the V segment lost 6 bases, leaving 3 bases of the junction unmatched. CDR1 and CDR2 from the germline V gene are SGHAT and FQNNGV. The length of the CDR3 is 13 residues.

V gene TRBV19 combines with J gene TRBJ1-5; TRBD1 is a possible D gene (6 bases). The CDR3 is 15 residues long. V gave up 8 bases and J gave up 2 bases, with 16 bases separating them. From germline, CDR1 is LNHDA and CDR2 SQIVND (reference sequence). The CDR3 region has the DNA TGTGCCAGTGGGAGAGGGGGGTTTGGCAATCAGCCCCAGCATTTT. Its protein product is CASGRGGFGNQPQHF.

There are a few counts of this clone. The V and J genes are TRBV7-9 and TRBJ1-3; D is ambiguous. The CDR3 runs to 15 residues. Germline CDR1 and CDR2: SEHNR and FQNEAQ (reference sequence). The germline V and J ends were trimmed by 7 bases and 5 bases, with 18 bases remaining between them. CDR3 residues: CASTTSTRNRNTIYF. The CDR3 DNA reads TGTGCCAGCACCACATCGACCCGAAATCGAAACACCATATATTTT.

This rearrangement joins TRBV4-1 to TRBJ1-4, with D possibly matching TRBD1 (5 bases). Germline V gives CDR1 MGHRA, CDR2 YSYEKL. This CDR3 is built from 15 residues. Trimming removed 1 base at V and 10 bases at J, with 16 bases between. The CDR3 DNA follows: TGCGCCAGCAGCCAAGTAGGCCCCGGTGGGGGAAAACTGTTTTTT. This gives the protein CASSQVGPGGGKLFF.

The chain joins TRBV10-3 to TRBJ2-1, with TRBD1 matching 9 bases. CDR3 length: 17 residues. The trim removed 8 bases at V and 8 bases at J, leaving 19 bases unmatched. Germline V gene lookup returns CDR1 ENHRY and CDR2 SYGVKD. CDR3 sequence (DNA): TGTGCCATCGCGGAGGGGGGTCCGGGACAGGGATGGGATGAGCAGTTCTTC. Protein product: CAIAEGGPGQGWDEQFF.

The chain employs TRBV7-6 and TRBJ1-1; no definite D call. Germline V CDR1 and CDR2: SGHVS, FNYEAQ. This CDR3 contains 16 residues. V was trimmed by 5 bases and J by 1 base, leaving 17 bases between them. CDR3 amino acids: CASSQPPSAGNTEAFF. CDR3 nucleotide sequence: TGTGCCAGCAGCCAACCCCCATCGGCCGGGAACACTGAAGCTTTCTTT.

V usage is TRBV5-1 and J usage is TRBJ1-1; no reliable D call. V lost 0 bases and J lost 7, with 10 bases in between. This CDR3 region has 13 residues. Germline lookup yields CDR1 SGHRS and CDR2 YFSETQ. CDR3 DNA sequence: TGCGCCAGCAGCTTGGCGGCAGGATATGAAGCTTTCTTT. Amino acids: CASSLAAGYEAFF. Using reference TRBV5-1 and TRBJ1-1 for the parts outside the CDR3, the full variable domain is KAGVTQTPRYLIKTRGQQVTLSCSPISGHRSVSWYQQTPGQGLQFLFEYFSETQRNKGNFPGRFSGRQFSNSRSEMNVSTLELGDSALYLCASSLAAGYEAFFGQGTRLTVV.

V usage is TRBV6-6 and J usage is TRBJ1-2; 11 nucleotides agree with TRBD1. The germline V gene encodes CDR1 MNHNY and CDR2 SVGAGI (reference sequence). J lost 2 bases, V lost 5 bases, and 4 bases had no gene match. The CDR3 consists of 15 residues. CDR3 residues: CASSGRDRGNYGYTF. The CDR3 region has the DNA TGTGCCAGCAGTGGAAGGGACAGGGGGAACTATGGCTACACCTTC.

CDR3 in amino acids: CASSLGGNTDTQYF. CDR3 nucleotide sequence: TGTGCCAGCAGTTTGGGGGGGAACACAGATACGCAGTATTTT. V gene TRBV28 combines with J gene TRBJ2-3, with 7 bases that match TRBD2. The germline V gene has CDR1 MDHEN and CDR2 SYDVKM. The V and J ends lost 3 bases and 2 bases, in that order; junction bases with no gene match: 2. The CDR3 extends over 14 amino acids.

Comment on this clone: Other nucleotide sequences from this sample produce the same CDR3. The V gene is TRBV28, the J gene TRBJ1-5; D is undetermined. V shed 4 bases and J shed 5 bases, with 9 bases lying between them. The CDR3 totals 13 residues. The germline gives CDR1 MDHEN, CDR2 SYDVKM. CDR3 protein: CASSYPTDQPQHF. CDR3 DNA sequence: TGTGCCAGCAGTTACCCCACTGATCAGCCCCAGCATTTT.

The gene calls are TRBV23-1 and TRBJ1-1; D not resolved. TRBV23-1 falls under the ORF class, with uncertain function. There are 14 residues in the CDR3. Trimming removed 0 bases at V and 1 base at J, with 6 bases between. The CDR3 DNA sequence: TGCGCCAGCAGTCAATCCGTTGAGAACACTGAAGCTTTCTTT. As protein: CASSQSVENTEAFF.

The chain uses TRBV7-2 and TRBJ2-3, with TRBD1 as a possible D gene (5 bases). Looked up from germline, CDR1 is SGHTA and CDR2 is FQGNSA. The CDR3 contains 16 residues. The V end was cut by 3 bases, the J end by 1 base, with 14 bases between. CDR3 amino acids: CASSFRVNLGTDTQYF. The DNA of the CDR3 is TGTGCCAGCAGCTTCAGGGTTAATCTTGGCACAGATACGCAGTATTTT. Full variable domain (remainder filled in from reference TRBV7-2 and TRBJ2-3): GAGVSQSPSNKVTEKGKDVELRCDPISGHTALYWYRQSLGQGLEFLIYFQGNSAPDKSGLPSDRFSAERTGGSVSTLTIQRTQQEDSAVYLCASSFRVNLGTDTQYFGPGTRLTVL.

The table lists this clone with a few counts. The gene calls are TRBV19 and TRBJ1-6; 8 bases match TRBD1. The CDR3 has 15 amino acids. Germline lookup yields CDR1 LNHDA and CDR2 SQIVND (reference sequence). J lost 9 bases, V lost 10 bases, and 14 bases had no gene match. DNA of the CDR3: TGTGCCACCCAGGGGGGTCAGGGGGCCGCTTCACCCCTCCACTTT. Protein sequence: CATQGGQGAASPLHF.

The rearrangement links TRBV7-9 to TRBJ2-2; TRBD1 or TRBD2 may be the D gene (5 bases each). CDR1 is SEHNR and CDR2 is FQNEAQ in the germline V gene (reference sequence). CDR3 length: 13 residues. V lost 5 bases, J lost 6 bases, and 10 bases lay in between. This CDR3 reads CASSARGAGELFF. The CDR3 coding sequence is TGTGCCAGCAGCGCTAGAGGGGCCGGGGAGCTGTTTTTT.

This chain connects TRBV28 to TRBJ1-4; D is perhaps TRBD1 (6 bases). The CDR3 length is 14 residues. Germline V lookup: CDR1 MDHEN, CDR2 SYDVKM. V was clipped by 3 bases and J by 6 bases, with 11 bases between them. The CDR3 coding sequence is TGTGCCAGCAGTTTTAGGGGGAGTTATGAAAAACTGTTTTTT. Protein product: CASSFRGSYEKLFF.

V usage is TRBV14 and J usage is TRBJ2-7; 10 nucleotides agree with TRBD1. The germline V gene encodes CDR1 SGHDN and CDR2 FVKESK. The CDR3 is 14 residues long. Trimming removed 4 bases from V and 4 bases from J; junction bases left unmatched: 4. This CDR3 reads CASSPGQGFYEQYF. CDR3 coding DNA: TGTGCCAGCAGCCCGGGACAGGGGTTTTACGAGCAGTACTTC.

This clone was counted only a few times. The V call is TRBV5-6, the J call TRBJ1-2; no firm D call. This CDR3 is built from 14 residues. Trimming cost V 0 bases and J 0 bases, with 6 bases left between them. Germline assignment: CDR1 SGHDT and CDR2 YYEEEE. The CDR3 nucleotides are TGTGCCAGCAGCTTGGCCCAAGCTAACTATGGCTACACCTTC. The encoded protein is CASSLAQANYGYTF.